This T cell receptor (beta chain) was found in a study of blood T cell repertoires in COVID-19. Study-wide background: The United States, Italy and Spain supplied acute and convalescent COVID-19 samples.

This clone was picked up one time. The J segment lost 3 bases and the V segment lost 5 bases, leaving 4 bases of the junction unmatched. CDR3 length equals 13 residues. The germline CDR1 and CDR2 sequences are MNHNY and SVGAGI (reference sequence). In the authors' workflow: Amplification from reference gene primers served as the basis for estimated nucleated cell counts. The protocol was immunoSEQ multiplex PCR, while the TCRdb copy is restricted to in-frame clones and leaves out a portion. V, J and clone size are taken as reported in that table, and D and trimming were inferred from the DNA itself. The table has some 70,000 clones, roughly 85% seen once. Seattle's enrolled individuals joined amid active infection and were then monitored longitudinally.

V is TRBV6-6 and J is TRBJ2-7; 7 bases match TRBD1. This TCR derives from a woman between 50 and 59 years old with COVID-19, enrolled during active disease. Material: peripheral blood. CDR3 nucleotides: TGTGCCAGCAGTCCAGGACAGGTCTACGAGCAGTACTTC. Its protein is CASSPGQVYEQYF.